This T cell receptor (beta chain) was captured in a study of control samples from healthy donors and cancer patients. The CDR3 covers 15 residues. From germline, CDR1 is GTSNPN and CDR2 SVGIG (reference sequence). Trimming removed 3 bases from V and 8 bases from J, with 17 bases in between. The repertoire was sequenced with immunoSEQ multiplex PCR; TCRdb's copy has only in-frame clones and lacks some. Of approximately 100,000 clones listed, roughly four fifths are singletons. Source material: blood. The chain couples TRBV30 to TRBJ1-6, with D possibly being TRBD1 (6 bases). The receptor was isolated from a man aged 55 to 70 in good health. In DNA, the CDR3 is TGTGCCTGGAGGCCCCGGGGGGCGATGGATTCACCCCTCCACTTT. Encoded protein: CAWRPRGAMDSPLHF.